This TCR beta chain was captured in a study of vaccination effects on CD4 cells after COVID-19. Sequencing was preceded by expansion of antigen-specific CD4+ T cells with viral peptide pools in the ViraFEST assay. Investigators separated out CD4+ T cells once about 10 days of culture had passed. The person had a PCR-confirmed SARS-CoV-2 infection during March to December 2020. Half the medium was replaced with IL-2 medium on days 3 and 7. General study points: Whether induced by infection or by vaccine, clones showed marked clonal contraction late after vaccination.

Turning to this clone: No antigen is known for it.

Trimming removed 5 bases at V and 6 bases at J, with 11 bases between. The germline V gene encodes CDR1 SGHDN and CDR2 FVKESK. CDR3 length: 12 amino acids. Here immunoSEQ multiplex PCR was the method, and the copy in TCRdb shows in-frame clones only, minus some. The sample lists under 65,000 clones; more than 75% were seen once. The starting material was CD4+ T cells from PBMCs cultured with HIV peptides, obtained before COVID-19 vaccination. Described subset: HIV-1 Nef peptide pool negative control/reference culture. The chain combines TRBV14 with TRBJ2-7; unclear D gene. The TCR originated in a human donor who had a prior SARS-CoV-2 infection. The CDR3 bases are TGTGCCAGCAGCTTTGGGTTTGGCGAGCAGTACTTC. Protein sequence: CASSFGFGEQYF.